Presented here are 14 T cell receptor beta chains from one specimen sequenced in a study of OX40 agonist ivuxolimab in advanced cancers. This table comes from immunoSEQ multiplex PCR, and its TCRdb copy is limited to in-frame clones, with some not included. The repertoire holds roughly 60,000 clones, with roughly 85% as singletons. The sequencing used CD4+ or CD8+ T cells sorted from blood, collected in a trial of the OX40 agonist ivuxolimab. These receptors were taken from an adult with an advanced solid tumor such as melanoma, head and neck, liver or kidney cancer.

The gene calls are TRBV9 and TRBJ1-2, with TRBD1 matching 9 bases. V dropped 0 bases and J dropped 2; count of bases not matched to a gene: 11. The germline gives CDR1 SGDLS, CDR2 YYNGEE. The CDR3 has 18 amino acids. CDR3 loop: CASSVDPRGTGTNYGYTF. The CDR3 DNA follows: TGTGCCAGCAGCGTAGATCCGAGAGGGACAGGGACCAACTATGGCTACACCTTC.

The rearrangement joins TRBV6-5 to TRBJ2-2; TRBD2 is a possible D gene (6 bases). Trimming removed 2 bases from V and 4 bases from J, with 8 bases in between. Germline V gene sequence: CDR1 MNHEY, CDR2 SVGAGI. The CDR3 spans 14 residues. The CDR3 DNA reads TGTGCCAGCAGTTACGGAGGGGTCACCGGGGAGCTGTTTTTT. This gives the protein CASSYGGVTGELFF.

A remark on this clone: A much bigger clone sits one base away, suggesting this may be a read error. This specimen includes other DNA sequences encoding the same CDR3. Here the CDR3 reads CASSLDTGGGYTF. Written as DNA, the CDR3 is TGTGCCAGCAGCTTGGACACGGGGGGTGGCTACACCTTC. V usage is TRBV13 and J usage is TRBJ1-2; possible D gene TRBD1, 5 bases. Germline V lookup: CDR1 PRHDT, CDR2 FYEKMQ (reference sequence). V lost 3 bases to trimming and J lost 7 bases, with 12 bases between them. The CDR3 has 13 residues.

V and J are TRBV2 and TRBJ1-1; D is unclear. Per germline, CDR1 SNHLY and CDR2 FYNNEI. This CDR3 is built from 15 residues. V lost 2 bases to trimming and J lost 2 bases, with 12 bases between them. The CDR3 coding sequence is TGTGCCAGCAGTGAACAGGCCCCCCCCAACACTGAAGCTTTCTTT. Amino acid sequence: CASSEQAPPNTEAFF.

The count of this clone is one. V usage is TRBV5-6 and J usage is TRBJ2-7, with 10 positions matching TRBD1. Germline CDR1 reads SGHDT; CDR2 reads YYEEEE. There are 18 residues in the CDR3. The ends lost 0 bases at V and 5 bases at J; junction bases unmatched: 14. The CDR3 nucleotides are TGTGCCAGCAGCTTGGGTTCAAGGAGGGGACAGGGGTCCAACGAGCAGTACTTC. Its translation: CASSLGSRRGQGSNEQYF.

This clone was detected a few times. This sequence joins TRBV14 and TRBJ2-7; D is possibly TRBD2 (5 bases). This CDR3 is 12 amino acids long. Per the germline V gene, CDR1 is SGHDN and CDR2 is FVKESK. Deletions cut 0 bases from V and 10 bases from J, with 10 bases between. The CDR3 protein is CASSQERVTQYF. Written as DNA, the CDR3 is TGTGCCAGCAGCCAAGAGAGGGTCACTCAGTACTTC. The full variable domain, with the rest looked up from reference TRBV14 and TRBJ2-7, is EAGVTQFPSHSVIEKGQTVTLRCDPISGHDNLYWYRRVMGKEIKFLLHFVKESKQDESGMPNNRFLAERTGGTYSTLKVQPAELEDSGVYFCASSQERVTQYFGPGTRLTVT.

This chain links TRBV5-1 with TRBJ2-1; the match to TRBD1 covers 9 bases. The V gene end was trimmed by 0 bases and the J gene end by 2 bases; junction bases not matched to a gene: 6. The CDR3 runs 17 residues. Per the germline V gene, CDR1 is SGHRS and CDR2 is YFSETQ. CDR3 in DNA: TGCGCCAGCAGCTTGGCAAGAGGACAGGGGACCTACAATGAGCAGTTCTTC. Its protein product is CASSLARGQGTYNEQFF.

The chain links TRBV6-1 to TRBJ2-5; D gene unclear. V lost 6 bases and J lost 5, with 7 bases in between. CDR1 and CDR2 from the germline V gene are MNHNS and SASEGT. The CDR3 sequence is 11 residues long. CDR3 sequence: CASSLDETQYF. In DNA form, the CDR3 reads TGTGCCAGCAGCCTGGATGAGACCCAGTACTTC.

This clone was counted only a few times. The chain employs TRBV29-1 and TRBJ1-1; D is uncertain. This CDR3 has 13 residues. V lost 5 bases and J lost 1, with 11 bases in between. The germline V gene has CDR1 SQVTM and CDR2 ANQGSEA. The CDR3 DNA reads as TGCAGCGTTTCCAAGACGGCGAACACTGAAGCTTTCTTT. Translation: CSVSKTANTEAFF.

This rearrangement joins TRBV1 to TRBJ2-3; the DNA was not used to check the table's D call, TRBD2. TRBV1 is assigned pseudogene status. CDR3 length equals 16 residues. The CDR3 loop is CTSSPLAEIRTDTQYF. CDR3 nucleotides: TGCACCAGCAGCCCATTAGCGGAAATTCGCACAGATACGCAGTATTTT.

This clone was picked up a small number of times. The rearrangement joins TRBV7-6 to TRBJ2-7; D might be TRBD1 (5 bases). Germline lookup yields CDR1 SGHVS and CDR2 FNYEAQ. V was cut by 2 bases and J by 2 bases, with 13 bases left in between. This CDR3 comprises 15 residues. The CDR3 loop reads CASSLRVDRAYEQYF. The CDR3 DNA sequence: TGTGCCAGCAGCTTAAGGGTAGACAGAGCCTACGAGCAGTACTTC.

The V call is TRBV18, the J call TRBJ2-6; TRBD1 might be the D (6 bases). The V end lost 1 base, the J end lost 2 bases, and 6 bases lay between the germline ends. Germline lookup yields CDR1 KGHSH and CDR2 LQKENI. The length of the CDR3 is 15 residues. CDR3 protein: CASSPQGAGANVLTF. As DNA, the CDR3 is TGTGCCAGCTCACCACAGGGGGCTGGGGCCAACGTCCTGACTTTC.

The chain couples TRBV6-5 to TRBJ1-2; 8 bases match TRBD1. This CDR3 is 15 amino acids long. Looked up from germline, CDR1 is MNHEY and CDR2 is SVGAGI. V trimming: 6 bases; J trimming: 8 bases; junction bases outside the gene matches: 14. The CDR3 region has the DNA TGTGCCAGCAGCTTTACGAGACAGGGGCCCAAAGGCTACACCTTC. It specifies CASSFTRQGPKGYTF.

This clone has only one observation. The chain recombines TRBV28 with TRBJ2-5; D perhaps matches TRBD1 (6 bases). V lost 2 bases to trimming and J lost 3 bases, with 13 bases between them. Germline CDR1 reads MDHEN; CDR2 reads SYDVKM. This CDR3 spans 15 amino acids. CDR3 loop: CASSLGVKGEETQYF. The CDR3 bases are TGTGCCAGCAGTTTAGGAGTGAAGGGGGAAGAGACCCAGTACTTC.